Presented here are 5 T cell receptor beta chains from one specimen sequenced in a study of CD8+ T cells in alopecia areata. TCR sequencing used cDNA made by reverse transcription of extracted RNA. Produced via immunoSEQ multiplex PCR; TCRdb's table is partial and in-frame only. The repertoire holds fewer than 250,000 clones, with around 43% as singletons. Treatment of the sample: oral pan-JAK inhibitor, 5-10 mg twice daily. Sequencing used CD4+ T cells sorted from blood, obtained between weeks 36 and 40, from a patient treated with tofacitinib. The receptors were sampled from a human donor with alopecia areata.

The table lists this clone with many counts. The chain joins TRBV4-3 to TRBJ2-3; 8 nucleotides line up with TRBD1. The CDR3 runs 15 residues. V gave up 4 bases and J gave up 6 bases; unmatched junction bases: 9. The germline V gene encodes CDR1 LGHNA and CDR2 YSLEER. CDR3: CASSPTDRVVDTQYF. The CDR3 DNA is TGCGCCAGCAGCCCCACGGACAGGGTGGTCGATACGCAGTATTTT.

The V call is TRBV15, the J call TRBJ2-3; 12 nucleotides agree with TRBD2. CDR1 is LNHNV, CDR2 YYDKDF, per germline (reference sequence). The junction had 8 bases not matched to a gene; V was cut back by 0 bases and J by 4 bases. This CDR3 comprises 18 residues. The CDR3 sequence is CATSRDASSGRESDTQYF. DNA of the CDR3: TGTGCCACCAGCAGAGATGCTTCTAGCGGGAGGGAATCAGATACGCAGTATTTT.

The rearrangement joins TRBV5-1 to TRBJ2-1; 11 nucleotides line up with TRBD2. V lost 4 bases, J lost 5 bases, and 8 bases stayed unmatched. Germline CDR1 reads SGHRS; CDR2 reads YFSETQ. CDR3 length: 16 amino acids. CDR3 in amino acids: CASSPGATSGNNEQFF. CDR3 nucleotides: TGCGCCAGCAGCCCCGGCGCGACTAGCGGGAACAATGAGCAGTTCTTC.

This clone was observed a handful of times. CDR3 protein: CASREQTEGGYTF. CDR3 in DNA: TGTGCCAGCAGGGAACAGACGGAAGGCGGCTACACCTTC. The chain combines TRBV28 with TRBJ1-2; the D is unclear. This CDR3 contains 13 residues. V was shortened by 6 bases and J by 8 bases, with 16 bases between the two germline ends. The germline V gene encodes CDR1 MDHEN and CDR2 SYDVKM.

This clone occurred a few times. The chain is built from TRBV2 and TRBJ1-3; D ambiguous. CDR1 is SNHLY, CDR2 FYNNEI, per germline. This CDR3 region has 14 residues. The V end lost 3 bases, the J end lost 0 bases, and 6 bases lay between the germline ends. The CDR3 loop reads CASSDSDSGNTIYF. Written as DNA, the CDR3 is TGTGCCAGCAGTGACTCGGACTCTGGAAACACCATATATTTT.